A single sample gave rise to the 22 T cell receptor beta chains below, sequenced in a study of cytomegalovirus exposure and HLA in healthy donors. It was with 60 Vbeta and 13 Jbeta primers that the PCR ran. Sequencing used immunoSEQ multiplex PCR; TCRdb keeps in-frame clones, though not all of them. The table lists around 94,000 clones, 63% of them singletons. The specimen sequenced was PBMCs. All receptors derive from a human donor in good health.

This clone is a singleton in its sample. The J gene is TRBJ2-5, the V gene TRBV4-2; D remains ambiguous. With 1 base removed from V and 4 bases from J, the gap between germline ends came to 7 bases. CDR3 size: 13 residues. The V gene's germline CDR1 is LGHNA and CDR2 YNFKEQ. In DNA, the CDR3 is TGTGCCAGCAGCCAAGGGGCAAGAGAGACCCAGTACTTC. As protein: CASSQGARETQYF.

CDR3 DNA: TGTGCCAGCAGCGTAGACGGAGACCATGAAAAACTGTTTTTT. This codes for CASSVDGDHEKLFF. This chain connects TRBV9 to TRBJ1-4; D not resolved. V lost 0 bases and J lost 6, with 9 bases in between. Germline V lookup: CDR1 SGDLS, CDR2 YYNGEE. This CDR3 region has 14 residues.

The V and J genes are TRBV6-5 and TRBJ2-1; 7 bases line up with TRBD2. V was clipped by 6 bases and J by 9 bases; unmatched bases: 11. Germline V gives CDR1 MNHEY, CDR2 SVGAGI. This CDR3 comprises 14 residues. The CDR3 protein is CASRGEGPIGEQFF. CDR3 in DNA: TGTGCCAGCAGGGGGGAGGGCCCGATAGGTGAGCAGTTCTTC.

The chain links TRBV19 to TRBJ2-2, with 10 bases that match TRBD2. J gave up 5 bases and V 1 base, and 1 base lay outside the gene matches. The CDR3 is made up of 15 amino acids. The germline V gene encodes CDR1 LNHDA and CDR2 SQIVND (reference sequence). CDR3 protein: CASSIATSGTGELFF. The CDR3 coding sequence is TGTGCCAGTAGTATAGCGACTAGCGGGACCGGGGAGCTGTTTTTT.

The chain couples TRBV19 to TRBJ2-5; 8 bases agree with TRBD1. The CDR3 loop spans 14 amino acids. CDR1 is LNHDA and CDR2 is SQIVND in the germline V gene (reference sequence). Unmatched junction bases numbered 4, after V lost 3 bases and J lost 4 bases. In DNA, the CDR3 is TGTGCCAGTAGTATGGCAGGGGGCACAGAGACCCAGTACTTC. The encoded protein is CASSMAGGTETQYF.

The gene calls are TRBV7-6 and TRBJ1-1; 8 bases are a match to TRBD1. This CDR3 is 14 amino acids long. Trimming took 5 bases from V and 5 from J; bases not matched to a gene: 7. Germline V gives CDR1 SGHVS, CDR2 FNYEAQ. Written as DNA, the CDR3 is TGTGCCAGCAGCCTAATACAGGGGGGGACTGAAGCTTTCTTT. It specifies CASSLIQGGTEAFF.

V gene TRBV30 combines with J gene TRBJ2-1; the D gene is possibly TRBD1 (6 bases). Germline CDR1 and CDR2: GTSNPN and SVGIG (reference sequence). CDR3 size: 12 residues. The germline V and J ends were trimmed by 5 bases and 4 bases, with 9 bases remaining between them. CDR3 region: CAWDRSYNEQFF. In nucleotides, the CDR3 is TGTGCCTGGGACAGGTCATACAATGAGCAGTTCTTC. Supplemented by reference TRBV30 and TRBJ2-1, the full variable domain reads SQTIHQWPATLVQPVGSPLSLECTVEGTSNPNLYWYRQAAGRGLQLLFYSVGIGQISSEVPQNLSASRPQDRQFILSSKKLLLSDSGFYLCAWDRSYNEQFFGPGTRLTVL.

A few counts support this clone. V and J are TRBV6-1 and TRBJ2-5, with 12 bases that match TRBD2. The length of the CDR3 is 14 residues. The V gene's germline CDR1 is MNHNS and CDR2 SASEGT. V trimming: 6 bases; J trimming: 5 bases; junction bases outside the gene matches: 4. The CDR3 DNA reads TGTGCCAGCAGGCTGACTAGCGGGAGTGAGACCCAGTACTTC. Translated, it gives CASRLTSGSETQYF.

The sample holds a few counts of this clone. The rearrangement links TRBV5-1 to TRBJ1-2; 8 bases fit TRBD1. After removal of 5 bases from V and 8 bases from J, the junction contained 11 bases not matched to a gene. Germline V gene sequence: CDR1 SGHRS, CDR2 YFSETQ. The CDR3 consists of 14 residues. The CDR3 here is CASSVYGTGGGYTF. For the CDR3, the DNA is TGCGCCAGCAGTGTTTATGGGACAGGTGGAGGCTACACCTTC.

The chain is built from TRBV5-1 and TRBJ2-3, with D maybe TRBD2 (6 bases). V lost 1 base to trimming and J lost 2 bases, with 17 bases between them. The CDR3 sequence is 17 residues long. Germline V gene data show CDR1 as SGHRS and CDR2 as YFSETQ. The CDR3 loop is CASSLFISSDLTDTQYF. The CDR3 DNA follows: TGCGCCAGCAGCTTGTTTATCTCTAGCGATCTCACAGATACGCAGTATTTT. Looking up the rest from reference TRBV5-1 and TRBJ2-3 gives the full variable domain: KAGVTQTPRYLIKTRGQQVTLSCSPISGHRSVSWYQQTPGQGLQFLFEYFSETQRNKGNFPGRFSGRQFSNSRSEMNVSTLELGDSALYLCASSLFISSDLTDTQYFGPGTRLTVL.

This clone turned up a few times. The V and J genes are TRBV11-3 and TRBJ2-7, with TRBD1 identical over 7 bases. This CDR3 is 14 amino acids long. Germline CDR1 SGHNT, CDR2 YENEEA. The trim removed 3 bases at V and 5 bases at J, leaving 7 bases unmatched. CDR3 nucleotide sequence: TGTGCCAGCAGCTTTCAGGGACAGACAGACGAGCAGTACTTC. Amino acids: CASSFQGQTDEQYF.

The chain couples TRBV2 to TRBJ2-4; 7 positions match TRBD1. J lost 0 bases, V lost 6 bases, and 5 bases had no gene match. CDR3 size: 15 residues. From germline, CDR1 is SNHLY and CDR2 FYNNEI. This CDR3 is CASREGQLAKNIQYF. CDR3 in DNA: TGTGCCAGCAGAGAGGGACAGTTAGCCAAAAACATTCAGTACTTC.

The V and J genes are TRBV30 and TRBJ2-5; possible D gene TRBD2, 5 bases. This CDR3 has 13 residues. Deletions cut 3 bases from V and 4 bases from J, with 12 bases between. CDR1 and CDR2 (germline): GTSNPN, SVGIG (reference sequence). CDR3 loop: CAWRGRGAETQYF. The CDR3 DNA sequence: TGTGCCTGGAGGGGCCGGGGTGCAGAGACCCAGTACTTC.

The chain is built from TRBV30 and TRBJ2-1, with 10 bases matching TRBD2. The CDR3 has 14 amino acids. V lost 2 bases, J lost 9 bases, and 7 bases stayed unmatched. Germline-derived CDR1 and CDR2 are GTSNPN and SVGIG (reference sequence). CDR3: CAWSITSGISEQFF. The CDR3 DNA follows: TGTGCCTGGAGTATCACTAGCGGGATTAGTGAGCAGTTCTTC.

J is TRBJ2-7 and V is TRBV5-8; 7 bases match TRBD1. Trimming cost V 0 bases and J 2 bases; bases outside gene matches: 2. Germline V gene data show CDR1 as SGHTS and CDR2 as YDEGEE. The CDR3 is 14 amino acids. The CDR3 spells CASSLAGTAYEQYF. The CDR3, as DNA: TGTGCCAGCAGCTTGGCCGGGACAGCCTACGAGCAGTACTTC.

This clone has only a few counts. The chain combines TRBV11-2 with TRBJ1-4; 8 bases are a match to TRBD1. The CDR3 is 14 amino acids. Germline-derived CDR1 and CDR2 are SGHAT and FQNNGV. Germline trimming cut 5 bases from V and 7 bases from J; bases unmatched to any gene: 6. CDR3 sequence (DNA): TGTGCCAGCAGCCGACAGGGGTCTAGTGAAAAACTGTTTTTT. It codes for CASSRQGSSEKLFF. The full variable domain, in which reference TRBV11-2 and TRBJ1-4 provide the parts outside the CDR3, is EAGVAQSPRYKIIEKRQSVAFWCNPISGHATLYWYQQILGQGPKLLIQFQNNGVVDDSQLPKDRFSAERLKGVDSTLKIQPAKLEDSAVYLCASSRQGSSEKLFFGSGTQLSVL.

This clone was found a few times. This chain joins TRBV5-6 and TRBJ2-2; 13 positions match TRBD2. V dropped 5 bases and J dropped 6; count of bases not matched to a gene: 1. The CDR3 has 14 amino acids. Germline V gene sequence: CDR1 SGHDT, CDR2 YYEEEE. The CDR3 DNA reads TGTGCCAGCAGAACTAGCGGGAGGGCCGGGGAGCTGTTTTTT. Its translation: CASRTSGRAGELFF.

The V and J genes are TRBV6-6 and TRBJ2-7, with D maybe TRBD2 (6 bases). The germline V gene encodes CDR1 MNHNY and CDR2 SVGAGI (reference sequence). The V end was cut by 2 bases, the J end by 2 bases, with 10 bases between. CDR3 length: 14 amino acids. The CDR3 loop reads CASSYVAGTYEQYF. The CDR3 DNA follows: TGTGCCAGCAGTTACGTTGCGGGGACCTACGAGCAGTACTTC.

This clone was observed a few times. This chain links TRBV2 with TRBJ1-1; 7 bases match TRBD1. The J segment lost 4 bases and the V segment lost 3 bases, leaving 8 bases of the junction unmatched. The CDR3 has 15 residues. Germline V gene sequence: CDR1 SNHLY, CDR2 FYNNEI. The CDR3 region is CASSELEGAGTEAFF. The DNA of the CDR3 is TGTGCCAGCAGTGAGTTGGAGGGGGCGGGCACTGAAGCTTTCTTT.

The genes are TRBV7-2 and TRBJ1-2; tentatively, D is TRBD1 (6 bases). Germline CDR1 and CDR2: SGHTA and FQGNSA. V lost 5 bases to trimming and J lost 2 bases, with 12 bases between them. The CDR3 has 14 amino acids. The CDR3 is CASSLQGSNYGYTF. CDR3 DNA sequence: TGTGCCAGCAGCCTACAGGGTTCCAACTATGGCTACACCTTC. Full variable domain (missing parts from reference TRBV7-2 and TRBJ1-2): GAGVSQSPSNKVTEKGKDVELRCDPISGHTALYWYRQSLGQGLEFLIYFQGNSAPDKSGLPSDRFSAERTGGSVSTLTIQRTQQEDSAVYLCASSLQGSNYGYTFGSGTRLTVV.

The table lists this clone with a few counts. This chain uses TRBV6-4 with TRBJ2-1; 14 nucleotides align to TRBD2. V shed 6 bases, J shed 7 bases, and the junction held 5 bases outside the gene matches. The CDR3 is 15 amino acids. Per germline, CDR1 MRHNA and CDR2 SNTAGT. This CDR3 is CASSGTSGSSNEQFF. The CDR3 DNA reads as TGTGCCAGCAGCGGGACTAGCGGGAGCTCTAATGAGCAGTTCTTC.

The genes are TRBV29-1 and TRBJ1-2; D possibly corresponds to TRBD1 (5 bases). CDR1 is SQVTM, CDR2 ANQGSEA, per germline. Trimming pared 0 bases from V and 8 bases from J, leaving 13 bases between. This CDR3 comprises 13 residues. The CDR3 protein is CSVEEAGMRGYTF. The CDR3 DNA sequence: TGCAGCGTTGAAGAGGCAGGGATGAGAGGCTACACCTTC.